These 2 T cell receptor beta chains share one sample of origin, sequenced in a study of graft-versus-host responses after intestinal transplantation. For these TCRs, the target antigens are not known. The assay was immunoSEQ multiplex PCR, and TCRdb's table has in-frame clones only and misses some. Of about 130,000 clones listed, about 93% are singletons. The input for sequencing was unstimulated CD4+ T cells sorted from spleen or lymph node cells, taken before intestinal transplant. The source of these receptors is a human donor who received an intestinal transplant.

The J gene is TRBJ2-5, the V gene TRBV9; D uncertain. Matching the DNA end better, TRBJ2-7 makes the J call doubtful. Germline V lookup: CDR1 SGDLS, CDR2 YYNGEE. The CDR3 is made up of 13 amino acids. The CDR3: CASSVELDYEQYF. DNA for the CDR3: TGTGCCAGCAGCGTAGAGCTCGACTACGAGCAGTACTTC.

The chain is built from TRBV6-1 and TRBJ2-1, with a tentative D call TRBD1 (5 bases). V was trimmed by 1 base and J by 9 bases, leaving 13 bases between them. The CDR3 length is 14 residues. CDR1 and CDR2 (germline): MNHNS, SASEGT. This chain's CDR3 is CASSEERGRGEQFF. DNA for the CDR3: TGTGCCAGCAGTGAAGAAAGGGGCCGAGGTGAGCAGTTCTTC.